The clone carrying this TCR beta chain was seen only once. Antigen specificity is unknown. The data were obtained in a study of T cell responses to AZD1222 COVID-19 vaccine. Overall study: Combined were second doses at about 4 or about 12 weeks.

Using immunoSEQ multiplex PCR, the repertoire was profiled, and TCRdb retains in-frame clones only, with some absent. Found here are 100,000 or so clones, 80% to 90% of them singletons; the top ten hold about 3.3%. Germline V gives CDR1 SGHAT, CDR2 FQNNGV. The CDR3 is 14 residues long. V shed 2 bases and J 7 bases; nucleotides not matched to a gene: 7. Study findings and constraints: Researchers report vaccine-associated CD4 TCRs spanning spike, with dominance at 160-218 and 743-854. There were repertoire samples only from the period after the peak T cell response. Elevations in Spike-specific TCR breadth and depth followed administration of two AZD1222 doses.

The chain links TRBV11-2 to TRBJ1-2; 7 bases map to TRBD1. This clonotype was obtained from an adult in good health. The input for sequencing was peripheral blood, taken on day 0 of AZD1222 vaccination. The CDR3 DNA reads TGTGCCAGCAGCTTAAGGGACAGACTTAGTGGCTACACCTTC. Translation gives CASSLRDRLSGYTF.